This note documents a single T cell receptor (beta chain) sequence. The antigen is not known. This sample was included in a study of T cells after yellow fever vaccination. General study points: The bulk population could contribute abundant contaminating clonotypes to FACS-sorted repertoires. Post-booster repertoires again held most primary-vaccination clones (about 96% CD4, about 88% CD8). Just a small share of clonotypes turned up in the CD4 compartment as well as the CD8 compartment.

Looked up from germline, CDR1 is MNHEY and CDR2 is SVGEGT. Trimming at V came to 0 bases and at J to 2 bases, leaving 4 bases not matched to a gene. The CDR3 covers 15 residues. Universal primer sites and UMIs were introduced during 5'RACE template-switching synthesis of TCR cDNA. TCRdb recomputed calls from the 5' RACE reads with MiXCR, one row per CDR3 protein. The sample has 500,000 to 650,000 distinct CDR3 sequences, approximately 13% seen once. The chain employs TRBV6-2 or TRBV6-3 and TRBJ2-7; 7 bases map to TRBD2. The clonotype comes from a man aged 30 to 39 who received the YFV17D yellow fever vaccine. The sequenced sample was PBMCs, obtained on the day of the yellow fever booster vaccination. The CDR3 bases are TGTGCCAGCAGTTACTCGCCTAGCGGAGCCTACGAGCAGTACTTC. It translates to CASSYSPSGAYEQYF.